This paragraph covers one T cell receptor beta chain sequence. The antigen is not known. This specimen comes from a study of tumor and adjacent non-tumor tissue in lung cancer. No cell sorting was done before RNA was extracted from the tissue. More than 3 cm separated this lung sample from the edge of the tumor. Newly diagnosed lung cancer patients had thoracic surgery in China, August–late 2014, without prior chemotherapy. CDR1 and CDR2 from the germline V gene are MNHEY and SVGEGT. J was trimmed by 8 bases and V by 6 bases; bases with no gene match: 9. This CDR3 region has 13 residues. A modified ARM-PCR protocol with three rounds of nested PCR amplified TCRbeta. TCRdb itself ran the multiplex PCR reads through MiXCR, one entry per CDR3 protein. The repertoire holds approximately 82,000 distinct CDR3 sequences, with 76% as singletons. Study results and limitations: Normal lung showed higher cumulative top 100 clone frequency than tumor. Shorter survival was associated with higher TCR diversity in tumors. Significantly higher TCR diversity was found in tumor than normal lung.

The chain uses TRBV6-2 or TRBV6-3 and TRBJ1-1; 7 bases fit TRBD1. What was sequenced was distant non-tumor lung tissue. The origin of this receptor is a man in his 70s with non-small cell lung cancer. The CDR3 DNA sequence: TGTGCCAGCAGGGTAGGGACAGCGGGCGAAGCTTTCTTT. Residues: CASRVGTAGEAFF.